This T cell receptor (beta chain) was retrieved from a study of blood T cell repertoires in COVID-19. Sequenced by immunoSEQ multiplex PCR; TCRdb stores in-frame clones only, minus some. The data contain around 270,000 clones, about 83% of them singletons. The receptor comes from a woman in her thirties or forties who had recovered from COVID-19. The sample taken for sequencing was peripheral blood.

The CDR3 protein is CASSESGGALETQYF. The CDR3 coding sequence is TGTGCCAGTAGTGAGAGCGGGGGGGCCTTGGAGACCCAGTACTTC. V gene TRBV19 combines with J gene TRBJ2-5; TRBD2 agrees at 10 bases. This CDR3 region has 15 residues. V trimming: 5 bases; J trimming: 5 bases; junction bases outside the gene matches: 8. The germline gives CDR1 LNHDA, CDR2 SQIVND (reference sequence).